This TCR beta chain came from a study of T cell responses to AZD1222 COVID-19 vaccine. Study observations and caveats: Variant regions that are unmutated are reportedly the target of nearly half of spike-specific TCRs. Only a handful of AZD1222 recipients were seropositive at baseline. Two AZD1222 administrations were followed by greater Spike-specific TCR breadth and depth.

On this clone: The antigen is undetermined.

The germline CDR1 and CDR2 sequences are KGHSH and LQKENI. The CDR3 is 16 residues long. V was trimmed by 0 bases and J by 0 bases, leaving 12 bases between them. This table comes from immunoSEQ multiplex PCR, and its TCRdb copy is limited to in-frame clones, with some not included. This table has tens of thousands of clones, about 90% appearing once. The sequences come from peripheral blood, collected on day 0 of MenACWY control vaccination. The gene calls are TRBV18 and TRBJ2-7; tentatively, D is TRBD1 (5 bases). This receptor was taken from an adult in good health. CDR3 nucleotide sequence: TGTGCCAGCTCACCACCGGGCAGGGTCGGCTCCTACGAGCAGTACTTC. It specifies CASSPPGRVGSYEQYF.